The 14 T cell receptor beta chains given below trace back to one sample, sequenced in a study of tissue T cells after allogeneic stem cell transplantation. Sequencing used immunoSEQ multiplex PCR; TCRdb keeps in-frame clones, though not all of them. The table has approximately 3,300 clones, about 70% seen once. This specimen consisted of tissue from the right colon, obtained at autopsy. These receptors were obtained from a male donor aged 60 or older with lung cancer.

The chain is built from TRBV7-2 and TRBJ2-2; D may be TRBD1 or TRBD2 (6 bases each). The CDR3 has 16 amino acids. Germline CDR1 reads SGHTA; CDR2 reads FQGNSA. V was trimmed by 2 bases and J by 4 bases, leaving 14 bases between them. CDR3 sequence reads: CASSLLAQGLTGELFF. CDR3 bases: TGTGCCAGCAGCTTATTGGCACAGGGACTCACCGGGGAGCTGTTTTTT.

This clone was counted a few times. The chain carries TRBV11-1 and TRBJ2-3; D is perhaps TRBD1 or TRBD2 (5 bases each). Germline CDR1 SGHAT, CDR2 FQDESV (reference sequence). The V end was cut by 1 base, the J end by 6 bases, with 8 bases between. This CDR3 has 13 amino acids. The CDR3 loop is CASSLEWGDTQYF. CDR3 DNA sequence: TGTGCCAGCAGCTTAGAGTGGGGGGATACGCAGTATTTT.

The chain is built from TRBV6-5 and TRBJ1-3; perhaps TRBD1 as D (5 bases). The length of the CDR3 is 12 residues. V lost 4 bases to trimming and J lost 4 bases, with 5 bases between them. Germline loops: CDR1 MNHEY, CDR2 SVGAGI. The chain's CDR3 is CASSWDGNTIYF. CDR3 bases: TGTGCCAGCAGTTGGGACGGAAACACCATATATTTT.

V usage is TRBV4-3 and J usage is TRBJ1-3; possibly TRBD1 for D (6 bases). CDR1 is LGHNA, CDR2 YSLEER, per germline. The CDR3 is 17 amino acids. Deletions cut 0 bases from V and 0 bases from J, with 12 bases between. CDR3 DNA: TGCGCCAGCAGCCAAGAACAGGGTCCTTACTCTGGAAACACCATATATTTT. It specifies CASSQEQGPYSGNTIYF.

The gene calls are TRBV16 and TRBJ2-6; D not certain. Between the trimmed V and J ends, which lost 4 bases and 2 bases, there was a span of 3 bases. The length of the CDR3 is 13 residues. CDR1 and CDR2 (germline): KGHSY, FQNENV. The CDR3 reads CASSRAGANVLTF. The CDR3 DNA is TGTGCCAGCAGCCGTGCTGGGGCCAACGTCCTGACTTTC.

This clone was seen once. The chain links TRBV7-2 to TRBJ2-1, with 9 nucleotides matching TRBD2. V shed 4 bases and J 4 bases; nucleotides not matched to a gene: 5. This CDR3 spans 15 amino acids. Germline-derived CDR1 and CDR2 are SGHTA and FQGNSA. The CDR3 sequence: CASSSAGGQYNEQFF. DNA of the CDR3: TGTGCCAGCAGCTCAGCGGGAGGACAATACAATGAGCAGTTCTTC.

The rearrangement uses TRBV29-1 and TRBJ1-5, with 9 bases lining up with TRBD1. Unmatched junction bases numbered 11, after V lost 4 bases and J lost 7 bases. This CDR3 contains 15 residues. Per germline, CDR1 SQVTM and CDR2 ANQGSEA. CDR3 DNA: TGCAGCGTTGGGGGGGGGACAGGGTCACAGCAGCCCCAGCATTTT. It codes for CSVGGGTGSQQPQHF.

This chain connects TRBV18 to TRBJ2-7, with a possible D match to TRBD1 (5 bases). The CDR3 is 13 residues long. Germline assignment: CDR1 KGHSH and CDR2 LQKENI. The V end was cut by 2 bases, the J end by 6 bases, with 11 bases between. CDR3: CASSPSDTREQYF. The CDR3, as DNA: TGTGCCAGCTCACCATCGGACACTCGCGAGCAGTACTTC.

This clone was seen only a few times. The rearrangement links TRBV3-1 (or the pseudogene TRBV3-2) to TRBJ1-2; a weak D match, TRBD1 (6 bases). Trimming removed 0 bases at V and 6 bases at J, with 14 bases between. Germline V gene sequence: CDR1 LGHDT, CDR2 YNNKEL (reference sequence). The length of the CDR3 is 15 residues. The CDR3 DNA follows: TGTGCCAGCAGCCAAGATTGGTCAGGGGCGGATGGCTACACCTTC. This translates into CASSQDWSGADGYTF.

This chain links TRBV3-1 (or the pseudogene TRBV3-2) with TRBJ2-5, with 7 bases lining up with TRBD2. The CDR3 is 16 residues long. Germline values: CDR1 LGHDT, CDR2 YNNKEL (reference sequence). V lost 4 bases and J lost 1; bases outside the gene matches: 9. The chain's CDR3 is CASSLGEAGIQETQYF. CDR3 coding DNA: TGTGCCAGCAGCCTAGGTGAAGCGGGAATCCAAGAGACCCAGTACTTC.

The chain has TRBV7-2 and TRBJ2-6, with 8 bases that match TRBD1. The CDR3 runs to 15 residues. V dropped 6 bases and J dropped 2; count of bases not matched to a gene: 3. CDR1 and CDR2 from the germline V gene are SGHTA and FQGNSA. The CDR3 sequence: CASRPDRAGANVLTF. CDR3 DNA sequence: TGTGCCAGCAGACCGGACAGGGCTGGGGCCAACGTCCTGACTTTC.

The DNA of the CDR3 is TGTGCCAGCAGGGTTCCAGGGGATGGTTATCAGCCCCAGCATTTT. This gives the protein CASRVPGDGYQPQHF. This chain uses TRBV28 with TRBJ1-5; possibly TRBD1 for D (6 bases). With 6 bases removed from V and 5 bases from J, the gap between germline ends came to 17 bases. The CDR3 is made up of 15 amino acids. Per germline, CDR1 MDHEN and CDR2 SYDVKM.

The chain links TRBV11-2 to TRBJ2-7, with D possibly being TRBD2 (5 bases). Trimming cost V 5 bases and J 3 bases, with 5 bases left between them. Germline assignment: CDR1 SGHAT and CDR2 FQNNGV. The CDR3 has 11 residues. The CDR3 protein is CASSRDYEQYF. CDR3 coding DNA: TGTGCCAGCAGCCGGGACTACGAGCAGTACTTC.

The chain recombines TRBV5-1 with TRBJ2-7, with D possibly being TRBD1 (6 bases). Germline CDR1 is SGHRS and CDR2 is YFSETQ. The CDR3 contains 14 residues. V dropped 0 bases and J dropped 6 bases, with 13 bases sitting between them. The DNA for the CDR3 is TGCGCCAGCAGCTTGGACTCCGTAGGGGGCGAGCAGTACTTC. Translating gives CASSLDSVGGEQYF.